What follows are 9 T cell receptor beta chains derived from one specimen sequenced in a study of PD-1 blockade in classical Hodgkin lymphoma. Some clones are missing from TCRdb's copy, which holds only in-frame ones; the method was immunoSEQ multiplex PCR. In the table there are some 90,000 clones, about 77% of which are singletons. Time point meaning: cycle 4 day 1 (C4D1), after five to seven weeks of nivolumab. Every patient experienced relapse after autologous stem cell transplantation, and brentuximab vedotin exposure varied. The sample here was peripheral blood mononuclear cells (PBMCs), taken before the fourth cycle of nivolumab. These receptors were obtained from a human donor with classical Hodgkin lymphoma.

This chain links TRBV7-9 with TRBJ1-1; D is unclear. The CDR3 covers 15 residues. Germline loops: CDR1 SEHNR, CDR2 FQNEAQ (reference sequence). With 5 bases removed from V and 4 bases from J, the gap between germline ends came to 17 bases. CDR3 region: CASSQTAVGSTEAFF. CDR3 sequence (DNA): TGTGCCAGCAGCCAAACAGCCGTGGGGTCCACTGAAGCTTTCTTT.

The CDR3 protein is CASSEAYGYTF. The CDR3 DNA sequence: TGTGCCAGCAGTGAAGCCTATGGCTACACCTTC. The chain recombines TRBV6-5 with TRBJ1-2; D is unresolved. Germline lookup yields CDR1 MNHEY and CDR2 SVGAGI. CDR3 size: 11 residues. V shed 5 bases and J shed 4 bases, with 5 bases lying between them.

The genes are TRBV19 and TRBJ1-2; D is uncertain. Germline V gives CDR1 LNHDA, CDR2 SQIVND (reference sequence). V was pared by 3 bases and J by 6 bases, with 11 bases between. The CDR3 loop spans 13 amino acids. CDR3 DNA sequence: TGTGCCAGTAGTATCTCCAGGAGAGATGGCTACACCTTC. This encodes CASSISRRDGYTF.

The rearrangement uses TRBV5-8 and TRBJ2-7, with 8 bases aligning to TRBD1. The length of the CDR3 is 15 residues. Germline V gene data show CDR1 as SGHTS and CDR2 as YDEGEE. The V and J ends lost 2 bases and 5 bases, in that order; junction bases with no gene match: 9. CDR3: CASSFSGTGSHEQYF. For the CDR3, the DNA is TGTGCCAGCAGCTTCTCCGGGACAGGTTCCCACGAGCAGTACTTC.

This CDR3 reads CASARLAQETQYF. In nucleotides, the CDR3 is TGTGCCAGCGCTCGACTCGCGCAAGAGACCCAGTACTTC. The chain is built from TRBV6-5 and TRBJ2-5; D uncertain. Per the germline V gene, CDR1 is MNHEY and CDR2 is SVGAGI. This CDR3 has 13 residues. Trimming cost V 8 bases and J 2 bases, with 12 bases left between them.

The chain employs TRBV7-3 and TRBJ1-6, with D uncertain. The CDR3 contains 16 residues. CDR1 and CDR2 from the germline V gene are SGHTA and FQGTGA. V was clipped by 5 bases and J by 0 bases, with 11 bases between them. This CDR3 is CASSPPGSSYNSPLHF. The DNA for the CDR3 is TGTGCCAGCAGCCCTCCCGGGAGCTCCTATAATTCACCCCTCCACTTT.

The chain has TRBV7-2 and TRBJ1-5, with D perhaps TRBD1 (5 bases). Germline CDR1 SGHTA, CDR2 FQGNSA. The CDR3 length is 13 residues. Deletions cut 5 bases from V and 5 bases from J, with 10 bases between. CDR3 nucleotides: TGTGCCAGCAGCATCAAAGGGGATCAGCCCCAGCATTTT. Translation gives CASSIKGDQPQHF. Filled out from reference TRBV7-2 and TRBJ1-5, the complete variable domain reads GAGVSQSPSNKVTEKGKDVELRCDPISGHTALYWYRQSLGQGLEFLIYFQGNSAPDKSGLPSDRFSAERTGGSVSTLTIQRTQQEDSAVYLCASSIKGDQPQHFGDGTRLSIL.

V usage is TRBV4-1 and J usage is TRBJ2-1; D may be TRBD1 (5 bases). The V gene lost 0 bases and the J gene lost 4 bases, with 16 bases spanning the gap. The CDR3 loop spans 17 amino acids. The germline V gene has CDR1 MGHRA and CDR2 YSYEKL. CDR3 bases: TGCGCCAGCAGCCAAGAACAAAAACAGGTCCTATACAATGAGCAGTTCTTC. Translated, it gives CASSQEQKQVLYNEQFF.

The chain recombines TRBV7-6 with TRBJ2-1, with TRBD1 as a possible D gene (7 bases). The CDR3 length is 14 residues. V lost 0 bases to trimming and J lost 7 bases, with 10 bases between them. Germline values: CDR1 SGHVS, CDR2 FNYEAQ. The CDR3 nucleotides are TGTGCCAGCAGCTTAGCGGGGGGACAGAATGAGCAGTTCTTC. Translated: CASSLAGGQNEQFF.